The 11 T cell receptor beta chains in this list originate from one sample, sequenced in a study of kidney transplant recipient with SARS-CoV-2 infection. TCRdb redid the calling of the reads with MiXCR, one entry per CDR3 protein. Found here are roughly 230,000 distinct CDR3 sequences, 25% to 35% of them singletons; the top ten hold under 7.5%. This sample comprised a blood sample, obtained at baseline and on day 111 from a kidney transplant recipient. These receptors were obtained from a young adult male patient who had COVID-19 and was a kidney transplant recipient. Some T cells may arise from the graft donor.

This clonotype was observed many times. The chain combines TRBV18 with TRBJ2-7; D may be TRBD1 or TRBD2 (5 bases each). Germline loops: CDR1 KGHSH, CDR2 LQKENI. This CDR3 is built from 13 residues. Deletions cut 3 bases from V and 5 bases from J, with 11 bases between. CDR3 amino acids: CASSPQGEDEQYF. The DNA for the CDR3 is TGTGCCAGCTCACCTCAGGGAGAAGACGAGCAGTACTTC. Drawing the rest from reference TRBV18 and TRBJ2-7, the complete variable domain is NAGVMQNPRHLVRRRGQEARLRCSPMKGHSHVYWYRQLPEEGLKFMVYLQKENIIDESGMPKERFSAEFPKEGPSILRIQQVVRGDSAAYFCASSPQGEDEQYFGPGTRLTVT.

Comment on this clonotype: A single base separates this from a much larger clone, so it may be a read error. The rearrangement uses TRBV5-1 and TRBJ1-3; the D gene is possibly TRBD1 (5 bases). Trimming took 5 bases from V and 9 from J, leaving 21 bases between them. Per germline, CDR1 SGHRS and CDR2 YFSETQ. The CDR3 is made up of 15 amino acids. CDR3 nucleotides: TGCGCCAGCAGGCCCCTCCCGGGGACCGAGGGCACCATATATTTT. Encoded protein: CASRPLPGTEGTIYF.

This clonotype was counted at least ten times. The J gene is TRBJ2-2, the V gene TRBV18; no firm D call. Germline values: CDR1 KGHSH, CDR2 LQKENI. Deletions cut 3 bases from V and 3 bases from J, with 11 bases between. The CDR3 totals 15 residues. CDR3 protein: CASSPPVIDTGELFF. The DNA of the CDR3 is TGTGCCAGCTCACCTCCCGTTATTGACACCGGGGAGCTGTTTTTT.

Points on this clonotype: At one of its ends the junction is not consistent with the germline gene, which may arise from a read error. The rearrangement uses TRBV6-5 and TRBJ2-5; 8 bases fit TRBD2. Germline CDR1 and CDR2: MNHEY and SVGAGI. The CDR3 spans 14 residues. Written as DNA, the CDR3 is TGTGCCAGCAGTTACTCAGCTCAGCGGGAGATCCAGTACTTC. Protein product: CASSYSAQREIQYF.

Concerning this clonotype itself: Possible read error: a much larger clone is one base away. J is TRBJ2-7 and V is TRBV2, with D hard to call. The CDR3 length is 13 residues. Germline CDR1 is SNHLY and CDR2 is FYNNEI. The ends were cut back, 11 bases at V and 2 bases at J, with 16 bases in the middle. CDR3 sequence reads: CAGKANPTYEQYF. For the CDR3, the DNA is TGTGCCGGCAAGGCCAACCCCACCTACGAGCAGTACTTC.

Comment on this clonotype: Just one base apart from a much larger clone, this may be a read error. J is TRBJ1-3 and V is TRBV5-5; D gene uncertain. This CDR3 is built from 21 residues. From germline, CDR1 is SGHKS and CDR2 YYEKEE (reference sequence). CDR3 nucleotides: TGTGCCAGCAGCTTGGGATATACGAAGGTGTTAAAAAAGAGCTCTGGAAACGCCATATATTTT. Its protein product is CASSLGYTKVLKKSSGNAIYF.

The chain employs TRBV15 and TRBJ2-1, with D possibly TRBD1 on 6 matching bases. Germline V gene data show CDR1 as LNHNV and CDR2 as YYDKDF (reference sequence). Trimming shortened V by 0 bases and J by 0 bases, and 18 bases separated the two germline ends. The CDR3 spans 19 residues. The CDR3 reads CATSRDPGPADSSYNEQFF. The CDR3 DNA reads TGTGCCACCAGCAGAGATCCGGGACCAGCGGACAGCTCCTACAATGAGCAGTTCTTC.

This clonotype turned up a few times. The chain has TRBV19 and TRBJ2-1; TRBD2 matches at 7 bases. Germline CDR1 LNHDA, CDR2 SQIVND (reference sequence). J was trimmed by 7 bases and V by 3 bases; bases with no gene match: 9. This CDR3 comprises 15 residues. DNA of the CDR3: TGTGCCAGTAGTATTTTCTCGGGAGGAGGTAATGAGCAGTTCTTC. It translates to CASSIFSGGGNEQFF.

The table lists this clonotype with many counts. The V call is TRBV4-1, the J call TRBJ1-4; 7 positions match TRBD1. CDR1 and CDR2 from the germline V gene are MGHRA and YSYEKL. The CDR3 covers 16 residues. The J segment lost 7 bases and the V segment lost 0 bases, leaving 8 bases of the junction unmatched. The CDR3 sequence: CASSQDTGGGGEKLFF. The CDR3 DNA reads TGCGCCAGCAGCCAAGATACCGGAGGGGGCGGTGAAAAACTGTTTTTT.

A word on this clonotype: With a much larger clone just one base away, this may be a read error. The CDR3 DNA follows: TGTGCCAGCAGCCAGGGACCTGACACCGGGGAGCTGTTTTTT. Translated: CASSQGPDTGELFF. V gene TRBV9 combines with J gene TRBJ2-2; the D call may be TRBD1 or TRBD2 (5 bases each). Germline CDR1 and CDR2: SGDLS and YYNGEE. CDR3 length: 14 residues. The V end lost 4 bases, the J end lost 3 bases, and 10 bases lay between the germline ends.

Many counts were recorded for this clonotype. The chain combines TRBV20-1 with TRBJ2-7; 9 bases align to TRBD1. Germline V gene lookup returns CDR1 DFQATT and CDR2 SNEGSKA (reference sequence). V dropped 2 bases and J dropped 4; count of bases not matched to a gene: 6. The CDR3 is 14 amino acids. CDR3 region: CSARTGTGPYEQYF. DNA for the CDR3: TGCAGTGCTAGAACCGGGACAGGGCCATACGAGCAGTACTTC.